These 30 T cell receptor beta chains originate from one sample sequenced in a study of blood T cells in healthy people across ages. The second PCR ran roughly 6 to 11 cycles with a sample-barcoded 5' primer and J-beta primers. TCRdb used MiXCR to reprocess the 5' RACE reads, holding one entry per CDR3 protein. The sample yields about 1.8 million distinct CDR3 sequences, approximately 50% seen once. Sequenced input: blood. The receptors come from a middle-aged woman in good health.

This rearrangement joins TRBV15 to TRBJ1-2, with a tentative D call TRBD1 (5 bases). Trimming shortened V by 2 bases and J by 2 bases, and 9 bases separated the two germline ends. The CDR3 is made up of 14 amino acids. The germline V gene has CDR1 LNHNV and CDR2 YYDKDF (reference sequence). CDR3 coding DNA: TGTGCCACCAGCAGACTGGACATAAACTATGGCTACACCTTC. Translated: CATSRLDINYGYTF.

This clonotype was recorded only once. J is TRBJ2-1 and V is TRBV20-1; D could derive from TRBD1 or TRBD2 (6 bases each). The CDR3 has 15 residues. V was trimmed by 5 bases and J by 4 bases, leaving 18 bases between them. The germline V gene encodes CDR1 DFQATT and CDR2 SNEGSKA (reference sequence). In nucleotides, the CDR3 is TGCAGTGCTGGTGTGGGGGCGGGGCCATACAATGAGCAGTTCTTC. Translation: CSAGVGAGPYNEQFF.

The V and J genes are TRBV4-1 and TRBJ2-1, with unresolved D. Trimming took 2 bases from V and 2 from J, leaving 25 bases between them. The CDR3 runs to 20 residues. CDR1 is MGHRA and CDR2 is YSYEKL in the germline V gene. The CDR3 sequence is CASSQLGLVDLGYPYNEQFF. In DNA form, the CDR3 reads TGCGCCAGCAGCCAACTAGGATTAGTGGACCTAGGATACCCCTACAATGAGCAGTTCTTC.

V gene TRBV20-1 combines with J gene TRBJ2-1, with 15 nucleotides matching TRBD2. Per germline, CDR1 DFQATT and CDR2 SNEGSKA (reference sequence). V shed 6 bases, J shed 0 bases, and the junction held 9 bases outside the gene matches. CDR3 size: 18 residues. The CDR3 loop is CSAYTGTSGGRSYNEQFF. CDR3 nucleotides: TGCAGTGCCTATACCGGGACTAGCGGGGGGCGCTCCTACAATGAGCAGTTCTTC.

The rearrangement uses TRBV5-1 and TRBJ2-1; TRBD2 agrees at 9 bases. This CDR3 comprises 14 residues. Germline trimming cut 4 bases from V and 9 bases from J; bases unmatched to any gene: 8. Per germline, CDR1 SGHRS and CDR2 YFSETQ. CDR3 region: CASSLERGAGEQFF. CDR3 DNA: TGCGCCAGCAGCCTAGAGCGGGGGGCGGGTGAGCAGTTCTTC.

This clonotype was counted only a few times. The rearrangement links TRBV27 to TRBJ2-7; 8 nucleotides agree with TRBD1. This CDR3 comprises 15 residues. J gave up 1 base and V 0 bases, and 2 bases lay outside the gene matches. Germline CDR1 is MNHEY and CDR2 is SMNVEV (reference sequence). In nucleotides, the CDR3 is TGTGCCAGCAGTTTATCCAGGGGGCTATCCTACGAGCAGTACTTC. It is translated as CASSLSRGLSYEQYF.

This clonotype was seen only a few times. The rearrangement links TRBV15 to TRBJ1-5; D perhaps matches TRBD1 (5 bases). Per the germline V gene, CDR1 is LNHNV and CDR2 is YYDKDF (reference sequence). The CDR3 length is 15 residues. Trimming left V 1 base short and J 4 bases short, with 11 bases between. The CDR3 DNA sequence: TGTGCCACCAGCAGAGTTACAGGAGGGAATCAGCCCCAGCATTTT. Protein: CATSRVTGGNQPQHF.

V is TRBV20-1 and J is TRBJ2-5; TRBD2 matches 10 bases. V gave up 5 bases and J gave up 2 bases; unmatched junction bases: 5. Germline assignment: CDR1 DFQATT and CDR2 SNEGSKA (reference sequence). This CDR3 contains 14 residues. CDR3 DNA sequence: TGCAGTGCTCAGCGGGGGGGCGGTCAAGAGACCCAGTACTTC. Translated: CSAQRGGGQETQYF.

A few counts support this clonotype. The chain recombines TRBV4-3 with TRBJ2-3, with D possibly being TRBD1 or TRBD2 (6 bases each). The germline gives CDR1 LGHNA, CDR2 YSLEER. The V and J ends lost 4 bases and 3 bases respectively, with 23 bases between them. There are 18 residues in the CDR3. The CDR3 nucleotides are TGCGCCAGCAGCCTTAGTTACCGGGGGCGCCTTAGTACAGATACGCAGTATTTT. Its translation: CASSLSYRGRLSTDTQYF.

The gene calls are TRBV7-2 and TRBJ1-4; 9 bases agree with TRBD1. The V segment lost 3 bases and the J segment 8 bases; nucleotides outside the gene matches: 10. The germline gives CDR1 SGHTA, CDR2 FQGNSA. The CDR3 sequence is 16 residues long. CDR3 loop: CASSFRPGQGLEKLFF. CDR3 nucleotides: TGTGCCAGCAGCTTTAGACCGGGACAGGGATTGGAAAAACTGTTTTTT.

This clonotype was recorded once. The chain uses TRBV29-1 and TRBJ1-4; a weak D match, TRBD1 (5 bases). The germline V gene has CDR1 SQVTM and CDR2 ANQGSEA. V lost 5 bases and J lost 8, with 15 bases in between. This CDR3 has 13 amino acids. As DNA, the CDR3 is TGCAGCGTTAGGACACCTTCAGGGGAAAAACTGTTTTTT. Its protein is CSVRTPSGEKLFF.

This clonotype occurred a few times. V gene TRBV6-2 or TRBV6-3 combines with J gene TRBJ2-1, with 10 bases identical to TRBD2. This CDR3 is built from 16 residues. Germline trimming cut 6 bases from V and 7 bases from J; bases unmatched to any gene: 12. Per the germline V gene, CDR1 is MNHEY and CDR2 is SVGEGT. CDR3 loop: CASRFPSAGGRNEQFF. DNA for the CDR3: TGTGCCAGCAGATTCCCCTCAGCGGGGGGGCGTAATGAGCAGTTCTTC.

The chain uses TRBV10-3 and TRBJ1-4; TRBD1 matches 7 bases. The germline V gene has CDR1 ENHRY and CDR2 SYGVKD. The ends lost 3 bases at V and 3 bases at J; junction bases unmatched: 4. The CDR3 has 15 residues. The DNA for the CDR3 is TGTGCCATCAGTGACAGGGGGGGAGCTAATGAAAAACTGTTTTTT. Protein sequence: CAISDRGGANEKLFF.

In its sample, this clonotype was seen a few times. V and J are TRBV27 and TRBJ2-4; D could derive from TRBD1 or TRBD2 (5 bases each). The CDR3 spans 16 residues. V was pared by 8 bases and J by 13 bases, with 30 bases between. The germline V gene has CDR1 MNHEY and CDR2 SMNVEV (reference sequence). CDR3 nucleotides: TGTGCCAGCGCCCACACAACAGGTTTCCAACTGGGAGAGCAGTACTTC. Amino acids: CASAHTTGFQLGEQYF.

This clonotype showed up just a few times. J is TRBJ2-1 and V is TRBV20-1, with 9 bases matching TRBD1. This CDR3 is 14 amino acids long. CDR1 is DFQATT, CDR2 SNEGSKA, per germline (reference sequence). V lost 4 bases, J lost 7 bases, and 8 bases stayed unmatched. The CDR3: CSATGTGMKNEQFF. CDR3 in DNA: TGCAGTGCTACCGGGACAGGGATGAAAAATGAGCAGTTCTTC.

This chain links TRBV5-1 with TRBJ2-6, with D possibly being TRBD1 (5 bases). This CDR3 has 15 amino acids. Germline V gives CDR1 SGHRS, CDR2 YFSETQ. Trimming removed 3 bases at V and 2 bases at J, with 9 bases between. CDR3 in amino acids: CASSSGIAGANVLTF. The CDR3 DNA is TGCGCCAGCAGCTCAGGGATAGCTGGGGCCAACGTCCTGACTTTC.

This chain links TRBV7-2 with TRBJ2-3, with D possibly being TRBD1 (6 bases). Trimming removed 6 bases from V and 2 bases from J, with 18 bases in between. The CDR3 spans 16 residues. Germline V lookup: CDR1 SGHTA, CDR2 FQGNSA. As DNA, the CDR3 is TGTGCCAGCAGATTCCGAGGGACACTCCCCACAGATACGCAGTATTTT. It yields the protein CASRFRGTLPTDTQYF.

As regards this clonotype: Its ends do not fully match the called genes, so a read error is possible. The chain recombines TRBV11-2 with TRBJ2-7, with TRBD2 matching 7 bases. The CDR3 has 17 amino acids. From germline, CDR1 is SGHAT and CDR2 FQNNGV. Here the CDR3 DNA reads TGTGCCAGCAGCTCCACCAATGAGGTGGGACTAAACTACGGGCAGTACTTC. The encoded protein is CASSSTNEVGLNYGQYF.

Only a few counts were recorded for this clonotype. CDR3 bases: TGCAGTGCTAGAGATCAGGAGGCAGATACGCAGTATTTT. This encodes CSARDQEADTQYF. The genes are TRBV20-1 and TRBJ2-3; D is possibly TRBD2 (5 bases). Germline V gene sequence: CDR1 DFQATT, CDR2 SNEGSKA (reference sequence). The germline V and J ends were trimmed by 0 bases and 4 bases, with 8 bases remaining between them. CDR3 length: 13 amino acids.

This clonotype was counted a few times. The rearrangement joins TRBV6-5 to TRBJ2-1; D might be TRBD2 (6 bases). The CDR3 covers 15 residues. V lost 6 bases and J 4 bases, leaving 16 bases between the germline ends. Germline lookup yields CDR1 MNHEY and CDR2 SVGAGI. CDR3 sequence (DNA): TGTGCCAGCAGGGAGGGGAAAGTGGCATACAATGAGCAGTTCTTC. Translated: CASREGKVAYNEQFF.

V and J are TRBV20-1 and TRBJ2-5, with 7 nucleotides matching TRBD2. With V trimmed by 3 bases and J by 8 bases, 9 bases remained unmatched. The CDR3 totals 13 residues. CDR1 is DFQATT and CDR2 is SNEGSKA in the germline V gene (reference sequence). CDR3: CSARSLAVGTQYF. In DNA form, the CDR3 reads TGCAGTGCTAGGTCGCTAGCGGTGGGCACCCAGTACTTC.

This clonotype was counted between two and nine times. V is TRBV20-1 and J is TRBJ1-5; no clear D gene. V was trimmed by 0 bases and J by 4 bases, leaving 13 bases between them. CDR3 length: 15 amino acids. CDR1 and CDR2 (germline): DFQATT, SNEGSKA (reference sequence). The CDR3, as DNA: TGCAGTGCTAGAGATCGGGTGGAGCCAAATCAGCCCCAGCATTTT. Encoded protein: CSARDRVEPNQPQHF.

This clonotype was seen just once. The rearrangement joins TRBV6-1 to TRBJ2-1; D possibly matches TRBD1 or TRBD2 (6 bases each). Per the germline V gene, CDR1 is MNHNS and CDR2 is SASEGT. Trimming stripped 8 bases from V and 4 bases from J, with 15 bases between. This CDR3 has 14 amino acids. The CDR3 bases are TGTGCCAGCGCCCCGAGGGGGGCGTACAATGAGCAGTTCTTC. Translating it yields CASAPRGAYNEQFF.

The table lists this clonotype with a few counts. The rearrangement joins TRBV5-1 to TRBJ2-1; possible D gene TRBD2, 6 bases. The V end was cut by 3 bases, the J end by 9 bases, with 19 bases between. Germline assignment: CDR1 SGHRS and CDR2 YFSETQ. The CDR3 has 15 amino acids. CDR3 sequence: CASSYAGPETVEQFF. Written as DNA, the CDR3 is TGCGCCAGCAGCTACGCGGGACCAGAAACGGTTGAGCAGTTCTTC.

V is TRBV20-1 and J is TRBJ2-3, with 10 bases lining up with TRBD2. The CDR3 consists of 16 residues. CDR1 and CDR2 from the germline V gene are DFQATT and SNEGSKA (reference sequence). The J segment lost 0 bases and the V segment lost 2 bases, leaving 5 bases of the junction unmatched. DNA for the CDR3: TGCAGTGCTAGACGACTTAGCGGGGGGAGCACAGATACGCAGTATTTT. It encodes CSARRLSGGSTDTQYF.

In this sample, this clonotype turned up a few times. V gene TRBV7-2 combines with J gene TRBJ2-5; TRBD2 matches at 7 bases. Germline-derived CDR1 and CDR2 are SGHTA and FQGNSA. The CDR3 spans 16 residues. J lost 2 bases, V lost 5 bases, and 11 bases had no gene match. CDR3 bases: TGTGCCAGCAGCCCCCGACTAGCTGCGAGACAAGAGACCCAGTACTTC. Its protein product is CASSPRLAARQETQYF. The full variable domain, completed using reference TRBV7-2 and TRBJ2-5, is GAGVSQSPSNKVTEKGKDVELRCDPISGHTALYWYRQSLGQGLEFLIYFQGNSAPDKSGLPSDRFSAERTGGSVSTLTIQRTQQEDSAVYLCASSPRLAARQETQYFGPGTRLLVL.

The chain carries TRBV5-4 and TRBJ2-7, with 9 positions matching TRBD1. The J call may be incorrect, as the DNA end agrees better with TRBJ2-5. The CDR3 is 16 residues long. The germline V gene has CDR1 SGHNT and CDR2 YYREEE (reference sequence). The CDR3: CASSLWGQGLLETQYF. As DNA, the CDR3 is TGTGCCAGCAGCTTGTGGGGACAGGGCCTCTTGGAGACCCAGTACTTC.

This clonotype was counted at least ten times. The chain joins TRBV4-1 to TRBJ2-7; tentatively, D is TRBD1 (5 bases). Looked up from germline, CDR1 is MGHRA and CDR2 is YSYEKL. V lost 3 bases and J lost 3, with 6 bases in between. The CDR3 consists of 12 residues. The CDR3 reads CASSHQGYEQYF. CDR3 nucleotides: TGCGCCAGCAGCCACCAGGGCTACGAGCAGTACTTC.

This clonotype has a handful of counts. This sequence joins TRBV27 and TRBJ2-5; 11 nucleotides agree with TRBD2. Per the germline V gene, CDR1 is MNHEY and CDR2 is SMNVEV (reference sequence). V lost 6 bases and J lost 5; bases outside the gene matches: 5. This CDR3 is built from 14 residues. CDR3 loop: CASRIAGGPETQYF. The CDR3 nucleotides are TGTGCCAGCAGGATAGCGGGGGGGCCGGAGACCCAGTACTTC.

The rearrangement links TRBV27 to TRBJ1-2; D might be TRBD1 (5 bases). The CDR3 length is 13 residues. Deletions cut 6 bases from V and 6 bases from J, with 14 bases between. CDR1 MNHEY and CDR2 SMNVEV come from the germline V gene (reference sequence). Here the CDR3 DNA reads TGTGCCAGCAGCTCCGGGGGGTCTCATGGCTACACCTTC. The encoded protein is CASSSGGSHGYTF.